The 9 T cell receptor beta chains below come from one sample, sequenced in a study of blood T cell repertoires in COVID-19. Assay: immunoSEQ multiplex PCR; the TCRdb copy retains only in-frame clones and omits some. The sample contains approximately 210,000 clones, approximately 85% of which appear only once. Material for sequencing was peripheral blood. These receptors originate from a woman between 70 and 85 years old with active or convalescent COVID-19.

V usage is TRBV29-1 and J usage is TRBJ2-2, with no clear D. Between the trimmed V and J ends, which lost 2 bases and 2 bases, there was a span of 12 bases. CDR1 is SQVTM and CDR2 is ANQGSEA in the germline V gene. The CDR3 totals 15 residues. CDR3 region: CSVEYGDGNTGELFF. Written as DNA, the CDR3 is TGCAGCGTTGAATATGGAGACGGCAACACCGGGGAGCTGTTTTTT.

This clone was observed a few times. The chain employs TRBV4-1 and TRBJ2-1; 14 positions match TRBD2. Trimming at V came to 1 base and at J to 4 bases, leaving 3 bases not matched to a gene. The CDR3 consists of 17 residues. Germline V lookup: CDR1 MGHRA, CDR2 YSYEKL. The CDR3 nucleotides are TGCGCCAGCAGCCAAGGGGGACTAGCGGGAGCTTACAATGAGCAGTTCTTC. Amino acids: CASSQGGLAGAYNEQFF.

V usage is TRBV3-1 (or the pseudogene TRBV3-2) and J usage is TRBJ2-1; TRBD2 might be the D (6 bases). Trimming removed 5 bases from V and 2 bases from J, with 13 bases in between. This CDR3 is built from 15 residues. Germline loops: CDR1 LGHDT, CDR2 YNNKEL (reference sequence). CDR3 nucleotide sequence: TGTGCCAGCAGCTCATCGGGAGCCGCCTACAATGAGCAGTTCTTC. It is translated as CASSSSGAAYNEQFF.

The chain recombines TRBV6-5 with TRBJ2-2; 8 bases match TRBD2. The CDR3 covers 14 residues. CDR1 is MNHEY, CDR2 SVGAGI, per germline. J lost 4 bases, V lost 6 bases, and 4 bases had no gene match. The CDR3 coding sequence is TGTGCCAGCAGAAGCGGGAGACGCACCGGGGAGCTGTTTTTT. It codes for CASRSGRRTGELFF.

The CDR3 DNA is TGTGCCAGCATGAGGACAGGGGGCCGGTACGAGCAGTACTTC. Amino acid sequence: CASMRTGGRYEQYF. This chain connects TRBV28 to TRBJ2-7; TRBD1 aligns across 11 bases. The CDR3 spans 14 residues. CDR1 and CDR2 (germline): MDHEN, SYDVKM. J gave up 4 bases and V 7 bases, and 6 bases lay outside the gene matches.

The chain is built from TRBV6-1 and TRBJ2-2; a weak D match, TRBD1 (6 bases). V lost 1 base, J lost 4 bases, and 22 bases lay in between. Germline lookup yields CDR1 MNHNS and CDR2 SASEGT. This CDR3 has 19 amino acids. The CDR3 protein is CASSEDDRINSFFTGELFF. The CDR3 region has the DNA TGTGCCAGCAGTGAAGACGACAGGATAAATTCCTTTTTCACCGGGGAGCTGTTTTTT.

The rearrangement uses TRBV6-5 and TRBJ1-1; D is uncertain. The germline V gene encodes CDR1 MNHEY and CDR2 SVGAGI. The CDR3 contains 14 residues. With 4 bases removed from V and 1 base from J, the gap between germline ends came to 10 bases. DNA for the CDR3: TGTGCCAGCAGTTCCAGACTGACGAACACTGAAGCTTTCTTT. Translated, it gives CASSSRLTNTEAFF.

V usage is TRBV18 and J usage is TRBJ1-6, with D maybe TRBD1 (6 bases). The CDR3 runs to 13 residues. V dropped 4 bases and J dropped 6 bases, with 7 bases sitting between them. Looked up from germline, CDR1 is KGHSH and CDR2 is LQKENI. This chain's CDR3 is CASSRQANSPLHF. CDR3 bases: TGTGCCAGCTCACGACAGGCTAATTCACCCCTCCACTTT.

This chain connects TRBV11-2 to TRBJ1-3; TRBD1 might be the D (6 bases). This CDR3 has 13 amino acids. V lost 3 bases, J lost 7 bases, and 10 bases lay in between. CDR1 SGHAT and CDR2 FQNNGV come from the germline V gene. This CDR3 reads CASSFSRGNTIYF. DNA for the CDR3: TGTGCCAGCAGCTTCTCCAGGGGTAACACCATATATTTT.